These 15 T cell receptor beta chains were all obtained from the same sample, sequenced in a study of cytomegalovirus exposure and HLA in healthy donors. The PCR used 60 Vbeta and 13 Jbeta primers. Assay used: immunoSEQ multiplex PCR; TCRdb lists only in-frame clones, some missing. Altogether a few hundred thousand clones are present, under 85% being singletons, with the ten largest covering roughly 10%. Sequencing input: PBMCs. The receptors originated from a woman aged 50 to 60 in good health and CMV-seropositive.

The V and J genes are TRBV5-6 and TRBJ1-4; 7 bases map to TRBD1. The germline V gene encodes CDR1 SGHDT and CDR2 YYEEEE. The CDR3 runs to 15 residues. Germline trimming cut 3 bases from V and 2 bases from J; bases unmatched to any gene: 4. CDR3 loop: CASSSRTGTNEKLFF. DNA of the CDR3: TGTGCCAGCAGCTCGAGGACAGGTACTAATGAAAAACTGTTTTTT.

This clone is a singleton in its sample. This sequence joins TRBV15 and TRBJ1-2; TRBD1 matches 7 bases. With V trimmed by 3 bases and J by 8 bases, 6 bases remained unmatched. Looked up from germline, CDR1 is LNHNV and CDR2 is YYDKDF (reference sequence). The CDR3 sequence is 13 residues long. CDR3 nucleotides: TGTGCCACCAGCAGCAACAGGGGATGGGGCTACACCTTC. Its translation: CATSSNRGWGYTF.

The V call is TRBV30, the J call TRBJ1-2; the match to TRBD1 covers 8 bases. Germline CDR1 reads GTSNPN; CDR2 reads SVGIG (reference sequence). The CDR3 sequence is 13 residues long. J lost 4 bases, V lost 4 bases, and 5 bases had no gene match. CDR3 coding DNA: TGTGCCTGGACTACTCAGGGGGCCTATGGCTACACCTTC. Amino acids: CAWTTQGAYGYTF.

V is TRBV6-1 and J is TRBJ1-1, with 7 nucleotides matching TRBD1. Germline CDR1 MNHNS, CDR2 SASEGT. J lost 0 bases, V lost 4 bases, and 5 bases had no gene match. CDR3 length: 15 residues. The CDR3 spells CASSVSGTVNTEAFF. DNA of the CDR3: TGTGCCAGCAGTGTATCCGGGACAGTGAACACTGAAGCTTTCTTT.

This clone came up once. The V gene is TRBV4-2, the J gene TRBJ2-3; D may be TRBD1 (5 bases). CDR3 length: 16 residues. V dropped 0 bases and J dropped 1 base, with 11 bases sitting between them. CDR1 and CDR2 from the germline V gene are LGHNA and YNFKEQ. DNA for the CDR3: TGTGCCAGCAGCCAAGATCGTGGGGCAGGCACAGATACGCAGTATTTT. The encoded protein is CASSQDRGAGTDTQYF.

V and J are TRBV10-3 and TRBJ1-1; possibly TRBD1 for D (5 bases). V lost 4 bases to trimming and J lost 5 bases, with 14 bases between them. The length of the CDR3 is 14 residues. Per the germline V gene, CDR1 is ENHRY and CDR2 is SYGVKD. CDR3 loop: CAISGGGVGTEAFF. CDR3 DNA: TGTGCCATCAGTGGGGGAGGGGTCGGGACTGAAGCTTTCTTT.

For this clone: In the same sample, other DNA sequences code for this CDR3. The chain combines TRBV10-3 with TRBJ2-7; 10 bases are shared with TRBD2. J gave up 1 base and V 6 bases, and 3 bases lay outside the gene matches. Germline CDR1 reads ENHRY; CDR2 reads SYGVKD. The CDR3 contains 14 residues. CDR3 loop: CAIRASGGSYEQYF. CDR3 nucleotides: TGTGCCATCAGGGCTAGCGGGGGATCCTACGAGCAGTACTTC.

The V call is TRBV4-1, the J call TRBJ1-2; 8 bases fit TRBD1. The CDR3 totals 15 residues. V gave up 4 bases and J gave up 5 bases; unmatched junction bases: 9. Germline values: CDR1 MGHRA, CDR2 YSYEKL. The DNA of the CDR3 is TGCGCCAGCAGCCCCGAGGACAGGGAAGGGTATGGCTACACCTTC. Encoded protein: CASSPEDREGYGYTF.

The chain has TRBV15 and TRBJ1-3; the match to TRBD1 covers 8 bases. The CDR3 totals 17 residues. V trimming: 2 bases; J trimming: 4 bases; junction bases outside the gene matches: 10. CDR1 LNHNV and CDR2 YYDKDF come from the germline V gene (reference sequence). CDR3 region: CATSRLQDRAKGNTIYF. Here the CDR3 DNA reads TGTGCCACCAGCAGACTCCAGGACAGGGCAAAAGGAAACACCATATATTTT.

CDR3 region: CAPRYAPAREPQHF. The CDR3 DNA is TGTGCCCCCCGGTACGCGCCGGCCAGGGAGCCCCAGCATTTT. The chain couples TRBV6-5 to TRBJ1-5; the D gene is possibly TRBD1 (5 bases). V lost 11 bases to trimming and J lost 8 bases, with 22 bases between them. The CDR3 has 14 amino acids. Germline lookup yields CDR1 MNHEY and CDR2 SVGAGI.

J is TRBJ2-7 and V is TRBV5-4; 10 bases align to TRBD2. With V trimmed by 2 bases and J by 5 bases, 4 bases remained unmatched. In germline, CDR1 is SGHNT, CDR2 YYREEE (reference sequence). CDR3 length: 14 amino acids. The CDR3: CASSFGTSVNEQYF. The CDR3 nucleotides are TGTGCCAGCAGCTTTGGGACTAGCGTCAACGAGCAGTACTTC.

The chain combines TRBV7-2 with TRBJ2-7; D unresolved. V lost 2 bases and J 0 bases, leaving 8 bases between the germline ends. This CDR3 is built from 14 residues. CDR1 SGHTA and CDR2 FQGNSA come from the germline V gene. The CDR3 DNA follows: TGTGCCAGCAGCTTAACTTCCGGCTCCTACGAGCAGTACTTC. Its protein product is CASSLTSGSYEQYF.

The chain carries TRBV2 and TRBJ2-7, with TRBD2 as a possible D gene (5 bases). CDR3 size: 17 residues. Per the germline V gene, CDR1 is SNHLY and CDR2 is FYNNEI. V gave up 7 bases and J gave up 2 bases, with 24 bases separating them. CDR3 region: CASTGVGLRLSTYEQYF. The DNA for the CDR3 is TGTGCCAGCACCGGGGTGGGGTTGCGGCTCTCGACCTACGAGCAGTACTTC.

This clone was seen a single time. The chain joins TRBV30 to TRBJ2-1; maybe TRBD2 (6 bases). Deletions cut 2 bases from V and 5 bases from J, with 16 bases between. CDR3 length: 15 amino acids. CDR1 and CDR2 from the germline V gene are GTSNPN and SVGIG (reference sequence). The CDR3 DNA reads as TGTGCCTGGAGTTTAGCGGCCTACCTAAACAATGAGCAGTTCTTC. This sequence encodes CAWSLAAYLNNEQFF.

The chain couples TRBV5-1 to TRBJ2-5; 8 bases align to TRBD1. CDR3 size: 14 residues. Looked up from germline, CDR1 is SGHRS and CDR2 is YFSETQ. With 6 bases clipped from V and 5 bases from J, the junction kept 9 bases outside the gene matches. The CDR3 bases are TGCGCCAGCATGGGGACAGGAGGGTCGGAGACCCAGTACTTC. Its protein product is CASMGTGGSETQYF.